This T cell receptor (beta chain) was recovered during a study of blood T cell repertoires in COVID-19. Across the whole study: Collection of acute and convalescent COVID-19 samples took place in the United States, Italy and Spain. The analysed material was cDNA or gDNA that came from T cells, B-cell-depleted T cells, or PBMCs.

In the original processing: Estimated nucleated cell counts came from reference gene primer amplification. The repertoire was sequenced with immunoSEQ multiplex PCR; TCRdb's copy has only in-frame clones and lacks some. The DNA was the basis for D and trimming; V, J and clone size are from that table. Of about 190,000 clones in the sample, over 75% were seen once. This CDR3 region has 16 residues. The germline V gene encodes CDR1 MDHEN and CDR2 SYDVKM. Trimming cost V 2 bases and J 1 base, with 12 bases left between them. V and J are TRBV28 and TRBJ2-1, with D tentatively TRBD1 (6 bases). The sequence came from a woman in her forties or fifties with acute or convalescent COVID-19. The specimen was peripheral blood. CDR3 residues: CASSLSQGTSYNEQFF. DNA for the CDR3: TGTGCCAGCAGTTTAAGTCAGGGGACATCCTACAATGAGCAGTTCTTC.